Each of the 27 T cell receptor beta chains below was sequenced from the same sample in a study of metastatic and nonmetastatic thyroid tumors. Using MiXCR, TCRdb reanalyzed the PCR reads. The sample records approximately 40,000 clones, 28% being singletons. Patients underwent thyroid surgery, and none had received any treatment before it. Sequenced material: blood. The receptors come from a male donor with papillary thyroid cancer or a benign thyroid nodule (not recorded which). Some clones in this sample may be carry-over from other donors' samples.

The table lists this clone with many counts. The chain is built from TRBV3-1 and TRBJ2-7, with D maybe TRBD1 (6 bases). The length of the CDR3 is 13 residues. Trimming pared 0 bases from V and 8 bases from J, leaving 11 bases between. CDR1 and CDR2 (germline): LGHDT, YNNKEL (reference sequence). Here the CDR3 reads CASSQEGAAQQYF. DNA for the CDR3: TGTGCCAGCAGCCAAGAGGGGGCGGCGCAGCAGTACTTC.

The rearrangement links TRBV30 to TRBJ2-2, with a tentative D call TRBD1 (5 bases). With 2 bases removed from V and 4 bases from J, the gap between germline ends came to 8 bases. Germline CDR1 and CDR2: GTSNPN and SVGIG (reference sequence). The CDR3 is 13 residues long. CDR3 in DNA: TGTGCCTGGAGTAAAAGGGGCACCGGGGAGCTGTTTTTT. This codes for CAWSKRGTGELFF. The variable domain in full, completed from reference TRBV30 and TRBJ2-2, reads SQTIHQWPATLVQPVGSPLSLECTVEGTSNPNLYWYRQAAGRGLQLLFYSVGIGQISSEVPQNLSASRPQDRQFILSSKKLLLSDSGFYLCAWSKRGTGELFFGEGSRLTVL.

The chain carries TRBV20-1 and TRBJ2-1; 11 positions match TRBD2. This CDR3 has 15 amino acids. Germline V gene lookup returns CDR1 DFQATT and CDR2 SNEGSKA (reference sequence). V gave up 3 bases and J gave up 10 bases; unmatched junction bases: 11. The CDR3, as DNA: TGCAGTGCTAGCCATAGCGGGAGGGCCCAGGGGGAGCAGTTCTTC. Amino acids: CSASHSGRAQGEQFF.

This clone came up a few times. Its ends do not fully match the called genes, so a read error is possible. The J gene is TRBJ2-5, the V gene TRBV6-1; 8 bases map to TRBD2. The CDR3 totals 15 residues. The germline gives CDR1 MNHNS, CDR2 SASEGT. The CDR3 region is CASSGIAGGQDTQYF. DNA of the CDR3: TGTGCCAGCAGCGGAATCGCGGGAGGACAAGATACCCAGTACTTT.

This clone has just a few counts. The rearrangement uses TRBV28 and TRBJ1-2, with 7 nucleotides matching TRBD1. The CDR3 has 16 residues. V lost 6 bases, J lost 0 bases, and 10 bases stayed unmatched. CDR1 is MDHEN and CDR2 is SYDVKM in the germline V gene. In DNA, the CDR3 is TGTGCCAGCAGACGCGTCTGGAGGGGGCCTAACTATGGCTACACCTTC. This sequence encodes CASRRVWRGPNYGYTF.

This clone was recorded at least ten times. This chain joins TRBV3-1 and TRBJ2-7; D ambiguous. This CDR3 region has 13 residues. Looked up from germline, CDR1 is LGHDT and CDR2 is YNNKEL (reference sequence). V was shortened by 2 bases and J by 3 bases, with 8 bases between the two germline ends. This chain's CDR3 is CASSQRGDYEQYF. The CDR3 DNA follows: TGTGCCAGCAGCCAAAGAGGCGACTACGAGCAGTACTTC.

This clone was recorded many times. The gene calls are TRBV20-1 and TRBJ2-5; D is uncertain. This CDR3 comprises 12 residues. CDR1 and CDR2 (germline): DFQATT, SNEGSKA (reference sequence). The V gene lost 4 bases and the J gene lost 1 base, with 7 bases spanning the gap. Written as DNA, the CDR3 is TGCAGTGCTACCTGGTCCCAAGAGACCCAGTACTTC. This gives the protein CSATWSQETQYF.

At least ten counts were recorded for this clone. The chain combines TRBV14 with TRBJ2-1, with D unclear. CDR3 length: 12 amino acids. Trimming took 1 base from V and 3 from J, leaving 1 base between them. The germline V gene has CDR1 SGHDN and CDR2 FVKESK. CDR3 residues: CASSQGYNEQFF. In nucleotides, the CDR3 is TGTGCCAGCAGCCAAGGCTACAATGAGCAGTTCTTC.

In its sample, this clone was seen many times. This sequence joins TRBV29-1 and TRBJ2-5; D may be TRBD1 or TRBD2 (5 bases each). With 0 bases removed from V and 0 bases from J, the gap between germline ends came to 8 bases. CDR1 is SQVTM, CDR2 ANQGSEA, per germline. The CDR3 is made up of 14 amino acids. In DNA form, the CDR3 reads TGCAGCGTTGAAGAATGGGACCACCAAGAGACCCAGTACTTC. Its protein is CSVEEWDHQETQYF. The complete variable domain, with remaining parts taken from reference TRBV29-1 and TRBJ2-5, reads SAVISQKPSRDICQRGTSLTIQCQVDSQVTMMFWYRQQPGQSLTLIATANQGSEATYESGFVIDKFPISRPNLTFSTLTVSNMSPEDSSIYLCSVEEWDHQETQYFGPGTRLLVL.

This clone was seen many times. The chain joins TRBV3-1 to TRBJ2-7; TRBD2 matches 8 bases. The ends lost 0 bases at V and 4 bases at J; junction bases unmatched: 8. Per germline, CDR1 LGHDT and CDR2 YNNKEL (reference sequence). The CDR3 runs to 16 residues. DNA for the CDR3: TGTGCCAGCAGCCAAGATTGGTCGGGAGGGCCTTACGAGCAGTACTTC. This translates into CASSQDWSGGPYEQYF.

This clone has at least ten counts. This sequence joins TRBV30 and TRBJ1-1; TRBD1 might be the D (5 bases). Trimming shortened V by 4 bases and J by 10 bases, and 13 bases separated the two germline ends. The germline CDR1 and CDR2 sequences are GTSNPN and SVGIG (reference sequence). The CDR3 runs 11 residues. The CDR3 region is CAWTFMGVAFF. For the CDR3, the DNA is TGTGCCTGGACCTTCATGGGGGTAGCTTTCTTT.

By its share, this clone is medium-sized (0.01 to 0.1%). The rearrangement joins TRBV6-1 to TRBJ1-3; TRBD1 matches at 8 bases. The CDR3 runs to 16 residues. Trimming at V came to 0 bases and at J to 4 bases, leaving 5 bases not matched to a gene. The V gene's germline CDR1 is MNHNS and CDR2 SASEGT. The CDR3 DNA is TGTGCCAGCAGTGAAGCGCAGGGGACAGGCGGAAACACCATATATTTT. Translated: CASSEAQGTGGNTIYF.

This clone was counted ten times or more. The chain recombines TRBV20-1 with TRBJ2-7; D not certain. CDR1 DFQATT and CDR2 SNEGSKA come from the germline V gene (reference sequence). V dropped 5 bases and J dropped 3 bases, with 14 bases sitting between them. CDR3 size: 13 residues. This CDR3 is CSASSTENYEQYF. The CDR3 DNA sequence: TGCAGTGCTTCCAGCACAGAAAACTACGAGCAGTACTTC.

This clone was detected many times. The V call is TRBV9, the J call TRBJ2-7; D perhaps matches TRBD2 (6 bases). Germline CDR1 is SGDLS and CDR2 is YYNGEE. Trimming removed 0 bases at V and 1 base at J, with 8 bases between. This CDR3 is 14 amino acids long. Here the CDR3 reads CASSVAGESYEQYF. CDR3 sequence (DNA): TGTGCCAGCAGCGTAGCGGGGGAGTCCTACGAGCAGTACTTC.

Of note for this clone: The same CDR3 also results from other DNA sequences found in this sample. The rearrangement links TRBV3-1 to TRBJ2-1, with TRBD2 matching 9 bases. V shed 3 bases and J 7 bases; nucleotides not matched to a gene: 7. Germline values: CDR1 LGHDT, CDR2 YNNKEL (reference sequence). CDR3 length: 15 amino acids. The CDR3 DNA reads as TGTGCCAGCAGCCAGGCGGGAGGGCCAGGAAATGAGCAGTTCTTC. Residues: CASSQAGGPGNEQFF.

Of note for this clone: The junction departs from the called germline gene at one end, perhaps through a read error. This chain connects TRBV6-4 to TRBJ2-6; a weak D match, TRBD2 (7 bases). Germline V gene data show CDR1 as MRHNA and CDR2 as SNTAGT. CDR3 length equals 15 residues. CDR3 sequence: CASSDSEGGANVLNF. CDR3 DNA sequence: TGTGCCAGCAGTGACTCGGAGGGGGGGGCCAACGTACTGAATTTC.

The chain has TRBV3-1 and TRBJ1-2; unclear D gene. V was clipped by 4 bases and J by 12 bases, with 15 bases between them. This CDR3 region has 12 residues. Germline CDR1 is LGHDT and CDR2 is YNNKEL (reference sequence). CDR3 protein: CASSLRWACDTF. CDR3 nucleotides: TGTGCCAGCAGCCTGCGGTGGGCTTGCGACACCTTC.

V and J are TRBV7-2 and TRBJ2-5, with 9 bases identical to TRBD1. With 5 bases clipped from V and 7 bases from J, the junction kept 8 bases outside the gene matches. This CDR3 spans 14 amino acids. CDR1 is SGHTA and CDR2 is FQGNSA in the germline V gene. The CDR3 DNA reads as TGTGCCAGCAGCCTGGACAGGGGAGGCGGGACCCAGTACTTC. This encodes CASSLDRGGGTQYF.

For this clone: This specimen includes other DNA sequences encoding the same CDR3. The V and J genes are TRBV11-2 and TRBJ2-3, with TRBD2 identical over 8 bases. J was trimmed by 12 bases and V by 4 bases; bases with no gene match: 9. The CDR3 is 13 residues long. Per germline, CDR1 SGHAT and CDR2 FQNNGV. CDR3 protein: CASSSRGGRTQYF. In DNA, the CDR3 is TGTGCCAGCAGCTCACGCGGGGGGCGTACTCAGTATTTT.

CDR3 in DNA: TGTGCCAGCAGCTTCCGGCAGGGGGTAAACAATGAGCAGTTCTTC. Translated, it gives CASSFRQGVNNEQFF. The chain employs TRBV11-3 and TRBJ2-1; 7 bases are a match to TRBD1. V was clipped by 3 bases and J by 5 bases; unmatched bases: 7. Germline V gene sequence: CDR1 SGHNT, CDR2 YENEEA. This CDR3 region has 15 residues. Full variable domain (missing parts from reference TRBV11-3 and TRBJ2-1): EAGVVQSPRYKIIEKKQPVAFWCNPISGHNTLYWYLQNLGQGPELLIRYENEEAVDDSQLPKDRFSAERLKGVDSTLKIQPAELGDSAVYLCASSFRQGVNNEQFFGPGTRLTVL.

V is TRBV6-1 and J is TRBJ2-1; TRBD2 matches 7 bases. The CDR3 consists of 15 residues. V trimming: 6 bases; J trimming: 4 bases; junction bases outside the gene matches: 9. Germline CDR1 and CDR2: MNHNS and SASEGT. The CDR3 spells CASSPSSGPYNEQFF. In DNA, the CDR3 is TGTGCCAGCAGCCCCTCTAGCGGACCTTACAATGAGCAGTTCTTC.

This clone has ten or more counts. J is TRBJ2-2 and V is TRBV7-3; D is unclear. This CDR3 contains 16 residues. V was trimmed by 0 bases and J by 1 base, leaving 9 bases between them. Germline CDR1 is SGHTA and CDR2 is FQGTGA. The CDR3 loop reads CASSLTMMGNTGELFF. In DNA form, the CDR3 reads TGTGCCAGCAGCTTAACGATGATGGGGAACACCGGGGAGCTGTTTTTT.

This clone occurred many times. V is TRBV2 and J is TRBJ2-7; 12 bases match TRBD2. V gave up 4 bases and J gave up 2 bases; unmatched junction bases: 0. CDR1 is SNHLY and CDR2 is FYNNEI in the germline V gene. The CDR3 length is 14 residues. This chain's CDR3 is CASSGTSGAYEQYF. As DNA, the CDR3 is TGTGCCAGCAGTGGGACTAGCGGGGCCTACGAGCAGTACTTC. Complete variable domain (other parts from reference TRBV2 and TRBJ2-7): EPEVTQTPSHQVTQMGQEVILRCVPISNHLYFYWYRQILGQKVEFLVSFYNNEISEKSEIFDDQFSVERPDGSNFTLKIRSTKLEDSAMYFCASSGTSGAYEQYFGPGTRLTVT.

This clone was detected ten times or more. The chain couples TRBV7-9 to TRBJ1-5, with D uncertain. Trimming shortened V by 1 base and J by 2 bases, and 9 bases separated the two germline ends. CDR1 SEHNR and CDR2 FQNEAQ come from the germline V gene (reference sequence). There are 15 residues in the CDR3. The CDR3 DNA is TGTGCCAGCAGCTTAGGTGTTTTGGGCAATCAGCCCCAGCATTTT. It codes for CASSLGVLGNQPQHF.

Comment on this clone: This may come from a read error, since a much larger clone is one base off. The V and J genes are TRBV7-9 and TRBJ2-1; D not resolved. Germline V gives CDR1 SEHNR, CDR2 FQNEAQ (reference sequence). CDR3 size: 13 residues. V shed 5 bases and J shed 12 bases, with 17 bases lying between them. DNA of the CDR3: TGTGCCAGCAGCCCCCATCCCCCTGGTCCGCAGTTCTTC. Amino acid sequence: CASSPHPPGPQFF.

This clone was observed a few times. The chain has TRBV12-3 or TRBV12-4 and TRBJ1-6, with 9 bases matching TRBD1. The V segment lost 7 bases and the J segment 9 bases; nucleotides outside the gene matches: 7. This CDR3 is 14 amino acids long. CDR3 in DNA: TGTGCCAGCAATATACAGGGGGCGAGTTCACCCCTCCACTTT. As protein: CASNIQGASSPLHF.

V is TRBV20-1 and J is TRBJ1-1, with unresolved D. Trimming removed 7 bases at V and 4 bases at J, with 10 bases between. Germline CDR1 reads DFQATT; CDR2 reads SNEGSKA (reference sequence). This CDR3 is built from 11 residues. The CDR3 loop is CSGWRITEAFF. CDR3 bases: TGCAGTGGCTGGCGGATCACTGAAGCTTTCTTT.